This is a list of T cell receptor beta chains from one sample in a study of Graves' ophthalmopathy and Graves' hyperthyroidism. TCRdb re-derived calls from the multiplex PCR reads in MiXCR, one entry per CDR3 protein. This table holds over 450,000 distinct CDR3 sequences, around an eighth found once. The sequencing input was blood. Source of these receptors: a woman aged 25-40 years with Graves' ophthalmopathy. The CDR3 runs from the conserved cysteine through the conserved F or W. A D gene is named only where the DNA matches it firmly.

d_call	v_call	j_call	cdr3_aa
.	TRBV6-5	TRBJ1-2	CASSWGGGYGYTF
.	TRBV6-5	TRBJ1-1	CASRGPTVGEAFF
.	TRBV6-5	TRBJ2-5	CASSYPPLRRNHQETQYF
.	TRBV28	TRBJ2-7	CASTRGKPYEQYF
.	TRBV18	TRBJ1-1	CASSPEWGNMDFF
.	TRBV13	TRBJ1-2	CASSLVGRSNYGYTF
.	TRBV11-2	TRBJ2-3	CASSLLRTVEDTQYF
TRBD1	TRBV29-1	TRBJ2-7	CSVGQSSISYEQYF
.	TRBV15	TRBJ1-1	CATSRGGRGPNTEAFF
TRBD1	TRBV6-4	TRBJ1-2	CASSETTGGGYTF
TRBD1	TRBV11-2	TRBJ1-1	CASSEGQSNTEAFF
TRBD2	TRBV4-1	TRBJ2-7	CASSPAGGTYEQYF